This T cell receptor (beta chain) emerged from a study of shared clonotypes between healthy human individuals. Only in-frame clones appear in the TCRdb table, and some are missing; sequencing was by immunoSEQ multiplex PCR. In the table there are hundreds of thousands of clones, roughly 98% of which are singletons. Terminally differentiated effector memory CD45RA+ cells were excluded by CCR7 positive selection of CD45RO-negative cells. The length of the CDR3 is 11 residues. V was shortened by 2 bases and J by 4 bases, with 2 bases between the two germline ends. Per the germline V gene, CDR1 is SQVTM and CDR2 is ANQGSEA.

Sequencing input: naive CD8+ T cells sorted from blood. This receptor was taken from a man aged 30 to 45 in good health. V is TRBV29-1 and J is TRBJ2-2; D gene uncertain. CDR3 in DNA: TGCAGCGTTGAAAGCACCGGGGAGCTGTTTTTT. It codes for CSVESTGELFF.